The 29 T cell receptor beta chains below were found in one sample sequenced in a study of T cells in Graves' hyperthyroidism and ophthalmopathy. Amplification yielded TCR beta CDR3 regions, with RNA transcripts as the source. In the first-round RT-PCR of the TCR CDR3, the HTBI primer set was used. TCRdb fed the multiplex PCR reads into MiXCR, producing one record per CDR3 protein. The data show about 560,000 distinct CDR3 sequences, 15% to 17% seen once. Sequenced input: blood. The receptors derive from a woman aged 25 to 45 with Graves' hyperthyroidism.

This clonotype has just one count. The V call is TRBV6-4, the J call TRBJ2-7; perhaps TRBD1 as D (6 bases). Germline V gene data show CDR1 as MRHNA and CDR2 as SNTAGT. The CDR3 totals 16 residues. The V and J ends lost 2 bases and 1 base respectively, with 15 bases between them. In DNA, the CDR3 is TGTGCCAGCAGTGACGTCATTCCGGGACATTCCTACGAGCAGTACTTC. This sequence encodes CASSDVIPGHSYEQYF.

This clonotype has only one observation. The chain recombines TRBV10-2 with TRBJ2-2; D might be TRBD2 (5 bases). The germline gives CDR1 WSHSY, CDR2 SAAADI. V gave up 7 bases and J gave up 3 bases, with 21 bases separating them. CDR3 length: 17 residues. CDR3 coding DNA: TGCGCCAGCATGGAGTTTACGGGAAACACGGACACCGGGGAGCTGTTTTTT. This codes for CASMEFTGNTDTGELFF.

This chain joins TRBV6-2 or TRBV6-3 and TRBJ2-6; D ambiguous. This CDR3 spans 16 amino acids. The germline V gene has CDR1 MNHEY and CDR2 SVGEGT. V was pared by 2 bases and J by 0 bases, with 8 bases between. The CDR3 sequence is CASSYVGASGANVLTF. CDR3 coding DNA: TGTGCCAGCAGTTACGTCGGAGCCTCTGGGGCCAACGTCCTGACTTTC.

This clonotype was recorded at least ten times. The gene calls are TRBV7-3 and TRBJ2-1; TRBD2 matches 10 bases. The germline gives CDR1 SGHTA, CDR2 FQGTGA. The CDR3 covers 15 residues. V gave up 3 bases and J gave up 7 bases; unmatched junction bases: 6. This CDR3 is CASSLGTSVINEQFF. As DNA, the CDR3 is TGTGCCAGCAGCTTGGGGACTAGCGTCATTAATGAGCAGTTCTTC.

This clonotype came up many times. Here the CDR3 DNA reads TGTGCCAGCAGACTTGGGTGGGGGGATGGCTACACCTTC. This encodes CASRLGWGDGYTF. This chain joins TRBV12-3 or TRBV12-4 and TRBJ1-2; perhaps TRBD1 as D (5 bases). The CDR3 runs to 13 residues. Trimming removed 6 bases from V and 6 bases from J, with 14 bases in between.

This clonotype was observed many times. This CDR3 is CASSVGGTSAVQTQYF. In nucleotides, the CDR3 is TGTGCCAGCAGTGTTGGGGGGACTAGCGCCGTCCAGACCCAGTACTTC. The V and J genes are TRBV28 and TRBJ2-5; 10 bases fit TRBD2. V lost 5 bases to trimming and J lost 6 bases; unmatched junction nucleotides: 12. Germline lookup yields CDR1 MDHEN and CDR2 SYDVKM. CDR3 length: 16 amino acids.

The CDR3 DNA follows: TGTGCCTGGAGTGTACGTGGAGCGGGAGCCCCAAAAGATCAGTACTTC. It is translated as CAWSVRGAGAPKDQYF. The chain couples TRBV30 to TRBJ2-5, with 8 bases fitting TRBD2. The V and J ends lost 0 bases and 11 bases, in that order; junction bases with no gene match: 17. This CDR3 comprises 16 residues. CDR1 is GTSNPN, CDR2 SVGIG, per germline (reference sequence). Full variable domain (outside the CDR3, taken from reference TRBV30 and TRBJ2-5): SQTIHQWPATLVQPVGSPLSLECTVEGTSNPNLYWYRQAAGRGLQLLFYSVGIGQISSEVPQNLSASRPQDRQFILSSKKLLLSDSGFYLCAWSVRGAGAPKDQYFGPGTRLLVL.

This clonotype was recorded at least ten times. The chain combines TRBV12-3 or TRBV12-4 with TRBJ2-7; the match to TRBD2 covers 13 bases. V was pared by 6 bases and J by 6 bases, with 5 bases of the junction left unmatched. The CDR3 totals 14 residues. The CDR3 is CASSFGLAGVEQYF. Written as DNA, the CDR3 is TGTGCCAGCAGCTTCGGACTAGCGGGAGTCGAGCAGTACTTC.

This clonotype was detected ten times or more. The gene calls are TRBV28 and TRBJ1-3, with D tentatively TRBD1 (5 bases). In germline, CDR1 is MDHEN, CDR2 SYDVKM. The CDR3 is made up of 17 amino acids. V was clipped by 4 bases and J by 0 bases, with 16 bases between them. CDR3 residues: CASSSALGRPSGNTIYF. DNA for the CDR3: TGTGCCAGCAGTTCTGCTTTGGGACGGCCCTCTGGAAACACCATATATTTT.

Remarks on this clonotype: This sequence may be a read error, since a much larger clone differs from it by one base. The V and J genes are TRBV2 and TRBJ1-4; the D is unclear. The CDR3 has 13 amino acids. Germline V lookup: CDR1 SNHLY, CDR2 FYNNEI. Trimming took 10 bases from V and 4 from J, leaving 13 bases between them. This CDR3 is CAISLAFNEKLFF. The CDR3 region has the DNA TGTGCCATCAGCTTAGCGTTTAATGAAAAACTGTTTTTT.

Many counts were recorded for this clonotype. The V call is TRBV11-2, the J call TRBJ2-1; D is unclear. V was pared by 7 bases and J by 7 bases, with 14 bases between. Germline CDR1 is SGHAT and CDR2 is FQNNGV. The CDR3 extends over 13 amino acids. Here the CDR3 reads CASTPGLANEQFF. The CDR3 DNA reads as TGTGCCAGCACCCCCGGTCTGGCAAATGAGCAGTTCTTC.

This clonotype was recorded at least ten times. The rearrangement uses TRBV4-1 and TRBJ2-2; 13 nucleotides agree with TRBD2. CDR3 length: 18 residues. V shed 5 bases and J 6 bases; nucleotides not matched to a gene: 12. The germline V gene encodes CDR1 MGHRA and CDR2 YSYEKL. In DNA form, the CDR3 reads TGCGCCAGCAGCGCTATCCTCTGGACTAGCGGGAGACCCGGGGAGCTGTTTTTT. Amino acid sequence: CASSAILWTSGRPGELFF.

In this sample, this clonotype turned up a few times. A read error may explain this, as a much larger clone is one base away. This chain joins TRBV4-2 and TRBJ2-1; 13 nucleotides line up with TRBD2. Germline V CDR1 and CDR2: LGHNA, YNFKEQ. Trimming took 6 bases from V and 4 from J; bases not matched to a gene: 3. The CDR3 contains 15 residues. This chain's CDR3 is CASRWTSGSYNEQFF. The CDR3 bases are TGTGCCAGCAGATGGACTAGCGGGAGTTACAATGAGCAGTTCTTC.

The chain recombines TRBV6-1 with TRBJ1-4; the D gene is possibly TRBD1 (6 bases). CDR3 length: 14 residues. Trimming removed 6 bases from V and 7 bases from J, with 15 bases in between. Germline CDR1 MNHNS, CDR2 SASEGT. This chain's CDR3 is CASRKEGGAEKLFF. The DNA of the CDR3 is TGTGCCAGCAGAAAGGAGGGGGGCGCTGAAAAACTGTTTTTT.

Many counts were recorded for this clonotype. The rearrangement joins TRBV2 to TRBJ2-5; D remains unclear. Germline lookup yields CDR1 SNHLY and CDR2 FYNNEI. The CDR3 consists of 13 residues. Between the trimmed V and J ends, which lost 7 bases and 1 base, there was a span of 10 bases. CDR3 in amino acids: CASNRASQETQYF. The CDR3 region has the DNA TGTGCCAGCAACAGAGCCAGCCAAGAGACCCAGTACTTC.

This clonotype was seen repeatedly, ten times or more. The chain joins TRBV27 to TRBJ2-3, with D tentatively TRBD2 (6 bases). Trimming removed 4 bases at V and 4 bases at J, with 15 bases between. The germline CDR1 and CDR2 sequences are MNHEY and SMNVEV (reference sequence). This CDR3 is built from 15 residues. The CDR3 nucleotides read TGTGCCAGCAGTTACTCGACTAGGTGGGCAGATACGCAGTATTTT. Its protein product is CASSYSTRWADTQYF.

This clonotype was recorded many times. The CDR3 nucleotides are TGCGCCAGCAGCTTGATGCGCGGGACATACGAGCAGTACTTC. It encodes CASSLMRGTYEQYF. The chain carries TRBV5-1 and TRBJ2-7, with D perhaps given as TRBD1 or TRBD2 (6 bases each). Germline V CDR1 and CDR2: SGHRS, YFSETQ. There are 14 residues in the CDR3. Between the trimmed V and J ends, which lost 1 base and 4 bases, there was a span of 12 bases.

At least ten counts were recorded for this clonotype. The chain combines TRBV5-1 with TRBJ1-2, with D possibly matching TRBD1 (6 bases). The CDR3 sequence is 13 residues long. The germline V gene encodes CDR1 SGHRS and CDR2 YFSETQ. The germline V and J ends were trimmed by 3 bases and 4 bases, with 10 bases remaining between them. CDR3 bases: TGCGCCAGCAGCTCCGGGACACCCTATGGCTACACCTTC. This sequence encodes CASSSGTPYGYTF. Drawing the rest from reference TRBV5-1 and TRBJ1-2, the complete variable domain is KAGVTQTPRYLIKTRGQQVTLSCSPISGHRSVSWYQQTPGQGLQFLFEYFSETQRNKGNFPGRFSGRQFSNSRSEMNVSTLELGDSALYLCASSSGTPYGYTFGSGTRLTVV.

This clonotype was counted many times. V usage is TRBV7-9 and J usage is TRBJ2-1; the D is unclear. This CDR3 comprises 11 residues. Trimming pared 5 bases from V and 7 bases from J, leaving 6 bases between. The germline V gene encodes CDR1 SEHNR and CDR2 FQNEAQ (reference sequence). This CDR3 reads CASSALNEQFF. CDR3 in DNA: TGTGCCAGCAGCGCTCTAAATGAGCAGTTCTTC.

This clonotype was detected only a few times. The V and J genes are TRBV5-1 and TRBJ2-2; D may be TRBD1 (5 bases). V lost 4 bases, J lost 0 bases, and 10 bases lay in between. This CDR3 contains 15 residues. From germline, CDR1 is SGHRS and CDR2 YFSETQ. CDR3 nucleotide sequence: TGCGCCAGCAGCCATAAGGGGCCGAACACCGGGGAGCTGTTTTTT. This sequence encodes CASSHKGPNTGELFF.

Notes on this clonotype: This may be a read error: a much more frequent sequence differs by one nucleotide. The chain employs TRBV3-1 and TRBJ2-1, with 10 bases matching TRBD2. This CDR3 region has 16 residues. Looked up from germline, CDR1 is LGHDT and CDR2 is YNNKEL (reference sequence). CDR3 amino acids: CASSPLVLAGRGEQSF. For the CDR3, the DNA is TGTGCCAGCAGCCCCCTGGTACTAGCGGGAAGGGGTGAGCAGTCCTTC.

The sample holds many counts of this clonotype. The V call is TRBV2, the J call TRBJ2-5; D may be TRBD1 (5 bases). The germline V gene has CDR1 SNHLY and CDR2 FYNNEI. CDR3 length: 13 amino acids. Trimming removed 3 bases from V and 5 bases from J, with 10 bases in between. The CDR3 region is CASSDQGYETQYF. The CDR3 region has the DNA TGTGCCAGCAGTGACCAGGGATACGAGACCCAGTACTTC.

This clonotype occurred a few times. The rearrangement joins TRBV24-1 to TRBJ2-1, with TRBD1 matching over 9 bases. The CDR3 sequence is 15 residues long. Looked up from germline, CDR1 is KGHDR and CDR2 is SFDVKD. V gave up 0 bases and J gave up 8 bases; unmatched junction bases: 4. The CDR3 protein is CATSDLGTGKDEQFF. The CDR3 DNA is TGTGCCACCAGTGATTTGGGGACAGGGAAGGATGAGCAGTTCTTC.

The V gene is TRBV28, the J gene TRBJ1-6, with D hard to call. Trimming left V 7 bases short and J 0 bases short, with 10 bases between. Germline loops: CDR1 MDHEN, CDR2 SYDVKM. The CDR3 contains 15 residues. The CDR3 reads CASTVSSSYNSPLHF. The CDR3 coding sequence is TGTGCCAGCACCGTATCGAGCTCCTATAATTCACCCCTCCACTTT.

This clonotype was seen repeatedly, ten times or more. The chain carries TRBV7-9 and TRBJ2-1; 11 nucleotides align to TRBD2. The CDR3 is 16 amino acids. CDR1 and CDR2 from the germline V gene are SEHNR and FQNEAQ (reference sequence). The trim removed 6 bases at V and 9 bases at J, leaving 13 bases unmatched. CDR3: CASRSTSGSGKGEQFF. In DNA, the CDR3 is TGTGCCAGCAGAAGTACTAGCGGGAGCGGCAAGGGTGAGCAGTTCTTC.

This chain connects TRBV9 to TRBJ2-1, with TRBD1 matching over 8 bases. V shed 1 base, J shed 6 bases, and the junction held 6 bases outside the gene matches. The CDR3 covers 15 residues. Germline V lookup: CDR1 SGDLS, CDR2 YYNGEE. The DNA for the CDR3 is TGTGCCAGCAGCGTACAGGGGGCAAGTTTCAATGAGCAGTTCTTC. Translating it yields CASSVQGASFNEQFF.

This clonotype was observed many times. The CDR3, as DNA: TGTGCCATCAGCGGAGGAGCTGGAAACACCATATATTTT. The encoded protein is CAISGGAGNTIYF. The chain joins TRBV10-3 to TRBJ1-3, with no clear D. The V end was cut by 6 bases, the J end by 2 bases, with 8 bases between. This CDR3 is built from 13 residues. The germline CDR1 and CDR2 sequences are ENHRY and SYGVKD.

This clonotype was found many times. This chain connects TRBV27 to TRBJ1-1; no definite D call. The V gene's germline CDR1 is MNHEY and CDR2 SMNVEV (reference sequence). The CDR3 is 12 amino acids. The V end was cut by 3 bases, the J end by 7 bases, with 9 bases between. The CDR3 DNA sequence: TGTGCCAGCAGTTTGGACGGCGATGAAGCTTTCTTT. Translating gives CASSLDGDEAFF.

V usage is TRBV7-9 and J usage is TRBJ2-1, with D tentatively TRBD1 (5 bases). V gave up 6 bases and J gave up 4 bases, with 22 bases separating them. CDR3 length equals 17 residues. Germline CDR1 reads SEHNR; CDR2 reads FQNEAQ (reference sequence). CDR3 in DNA: TGTGCCAGCAGGCCCGTTCCCGCCGACAGAGTTTACAATGAGCAGTTCTTC. Translating it yields CASRPVPADRVYNEQFF.